The text below deals with one T cell receptor beta chain. CDR1 MDHEN and CDR2 SYDVKM come from the germline V gene. The CDR3 is made up of 16 amino acids. J gave up 12 bases and V 7 bases, and 17 bases lay outside the gene matches. TCRdb's table, derived via immunoSEQ multiplex PCR, lists solely in-frame clones and lacks some. The data hold hundreds of thousands of clones, with roughly 86% observed a single time. The sample is drawn from a study of shared T cell receptors in the human thymus. The same sample was also used in a study of human thymus T cells. That source adds: Corrective surgery for congenital heart defects was being performed on the healthy Finnish infants who were the donors. The source of the thymus tissue was resections taken during corrective heart surgery. Within thymic and blood repertoires, V and J gene usage appeared to be biased. Unrelated people showed highly overlapping thymic repertoires, related research reported.

The chain joins TRBV28 to TRBJ2-1; 11 nucleotides match TRBD2. The clonotype was recovered from a boy in the first two years of life with a congenital heart defect. Sequencing used thymocytes. The CDR3 loop reads CASNTAGTSGLGGQFF. CDR3 DNA sequence: TGTGCCAGCAATACTGCCGGGACTAGCGGCCTCGGGGGGCAGTTCTTC.